A single count supports the clone carrying this TCR beta chain. Its antigen is undetermined. This CDR3 has 11 amino acids. The germline V gene has CDR1 MDHEN and CDR2 SYDVKM. The V gene lost 6 bases and the J gene lost 5 bases, with 8 bases spanning the gap. The data derive from a study of shared clonotypes between healthy human individuals. Study background: CD4 naive cells filled three plates per donor, CD4 memory three, CD8 naive two and CD8 memory one. The study's findings and limits: The donor pool, a small one, limited the genetic and exposure-history diversity represented.

CD45RO-negative CD8 cells positively selected for CCR7 made up the naive population, which excluded terminally differentiated effector memory CD45RA+ cells. All the donors were Caucasian adults who lived in Nashville, Tennessee. Each subset's genomic DNA was split evenly across several immunoSEQ plates. Method: immunoSEQ multiplex PCR; TCRdb's copy keeps in-frame clones and lacks some. The data hold roughly 550,000 clones, with over 95% observed a single time. The chain uses TRBV28 and TRBJ2-7; D remains unclear. Sequenced sample: naive CD8+ T cells sorted from blood. This TCR derives from a woman aged 25 to 39 in good health. The CDR3, as DNA: TGTGCCAGCAGGCGGTCTGACGAGCAGTACTTC. Translating gives CASRRSDEQYF.